This T cell receptor beta chain was sequenced in a study of CD8 T cells in ankylosing spondylitis. V was shortened by 0 bases and J by 5 bases, with 22 bases between the two germline ends. The length of the CDR3 is 19 residues. Per germline, CDR1 MNHEY and CDR2 SVGAGI. In its sample, this clonotype was seen many times. MiXCR, run by TCRdb on the 5' RACE reads, gives a single entry per CDR3 protein. The sample shows roughly 230,000 distinct CDR3 sequences, more than 9% of them seen only once. V usage is TRBV6-5 and J usage is TRBJ1-4, with a weak D call TRBD1 (6 bases). This clonotype was sampled from a male donor with ankylosing spondylitis or in good health (not recorded which). The sequenced sample consisted of blood, either unsorted or a sorted T cell fraction (not recorded which). CDR3 region: CASSYSKRDKDSQNEKLFF. DNA of the CDR3: TGTGCCAGCAGTTACTCGAAGCGGGATAAGGACAGCCAGAATGAAAAACTGTTTTTT.